This TCR beta chain originates from a study of control samples from healthy donors and cancer patients. V was cut by 5 bases and J by 1 base, with 9 bases left in between. Germline assignment: CDR1 MNHEY and CDR2 SMNVEV (reference sequence). The CDR3 length is 14 residues. The data were produced by immunoSEQ multiplex PCR, yet TCRdb's version contains in-frame clones alone and is incomplete. The sample has about 130,000 clones, approximately 89% seen once. In its sample, this clone was seen a few times. The chain is built from TRBV27 and TRBJ1-3; D gene ambiguous. Source material: blood. The source of this sequence is a young man in good health. CDR3 protein: CASSPLLSGNTIYF. Here the CDR3 DNA reads TGTGCCAGCAGTCCCCTCCTATCTGGAAACACCATATATTTT.